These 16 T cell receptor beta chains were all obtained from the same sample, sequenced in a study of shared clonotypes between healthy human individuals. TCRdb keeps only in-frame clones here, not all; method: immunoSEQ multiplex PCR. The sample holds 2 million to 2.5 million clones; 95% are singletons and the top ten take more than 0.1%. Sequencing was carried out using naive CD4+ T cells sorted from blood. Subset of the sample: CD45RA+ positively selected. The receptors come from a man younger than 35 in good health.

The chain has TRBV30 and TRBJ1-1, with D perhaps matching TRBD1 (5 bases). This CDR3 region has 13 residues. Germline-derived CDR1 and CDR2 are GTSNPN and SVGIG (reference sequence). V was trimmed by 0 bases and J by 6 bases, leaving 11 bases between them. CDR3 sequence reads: CAWSVEGFAEAFF. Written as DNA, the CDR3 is TGTGCCTGGAGTGTGGAGGGGTTCGCTGAAGCTTTCTTT.

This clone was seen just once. The CDR3 here is CASSSTGSISNSPLHF. CDR3 in DNA: TGTGCCAGTAGTTCGACAGGGTCTATCAGTAATTCACCCCTCCACTTT. J is TRBJ1-6 and V is TRBV19; 7 nucleotides match TRBD1. Unmatched junction bases numbered 10, after V lost 5 bases and J lost 6 bases. Germline V gene data show CDR1 as LNHDA and CDR2 as SQIVND (reference sequence). The CDR3 runs 16 residues.

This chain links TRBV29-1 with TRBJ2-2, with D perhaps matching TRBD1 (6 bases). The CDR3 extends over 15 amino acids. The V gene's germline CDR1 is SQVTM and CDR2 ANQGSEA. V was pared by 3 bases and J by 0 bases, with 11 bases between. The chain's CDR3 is CSVDGGSPNTGELFF. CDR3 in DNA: TGCAGCGTTGATGGGGGCAGCCCGAACACCGGGGAGCTGTTTTTT.

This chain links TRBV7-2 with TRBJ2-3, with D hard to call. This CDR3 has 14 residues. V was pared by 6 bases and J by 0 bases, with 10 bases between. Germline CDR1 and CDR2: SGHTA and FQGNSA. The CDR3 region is CASRPRLSTDTQYF. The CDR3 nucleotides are TGTGCCAGCAGGCCCCGGCTTAGCACAGATACGCAGTATTTT.

The CDR3 DNA sequence: TGTGCCTGGTCCAGAGGGTTTGAGACTGAAGCTTTCTTT. Protein sequence: CAWSRGFETEAFF. The rearrangement joins TRBV30 to TRBJ1-1; D gene ambiguous. The CDR3 consists of 13 residues. Germline assignment: CDR1 GTSNPN and CDR2 SVGIG (reference sequence). Trimming left V 5 bases short and J 5 bases short, with 15 bases between.

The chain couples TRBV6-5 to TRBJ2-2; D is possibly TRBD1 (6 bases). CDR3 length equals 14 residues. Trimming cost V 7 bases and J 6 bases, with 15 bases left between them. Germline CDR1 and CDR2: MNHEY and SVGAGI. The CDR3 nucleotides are TGTGCCAGCAAAAAACAGGGTGGGCCCGGGGAGCTGTTTTTT. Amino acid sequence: CASKKQGGPGELFF.

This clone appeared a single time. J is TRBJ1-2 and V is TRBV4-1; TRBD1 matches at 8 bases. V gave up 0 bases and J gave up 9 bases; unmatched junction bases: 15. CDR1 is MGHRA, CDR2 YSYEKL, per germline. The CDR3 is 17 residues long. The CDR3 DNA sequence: TGCGCCAGCAGCCAAGAGCCAGGGACAGGCGGGTTTAATAGCTACACCTTC. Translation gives CASSQEPGTGGFNSYTF.

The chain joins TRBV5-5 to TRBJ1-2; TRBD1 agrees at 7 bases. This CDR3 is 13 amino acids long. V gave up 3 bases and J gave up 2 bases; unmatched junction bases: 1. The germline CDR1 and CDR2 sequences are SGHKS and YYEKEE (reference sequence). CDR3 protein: CASSSGQNYGYTF. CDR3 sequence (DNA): TGTGCCAGCAGCTCGGGACAGAACTATGGCTACACCTTC.

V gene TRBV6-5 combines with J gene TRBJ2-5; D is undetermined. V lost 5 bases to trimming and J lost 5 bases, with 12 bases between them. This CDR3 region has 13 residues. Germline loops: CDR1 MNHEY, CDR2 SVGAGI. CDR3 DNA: TGTGCCAGCAGTCACGATTGGCAGGAGACCCAGTACTTC. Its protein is CASSHDWQETQYF.

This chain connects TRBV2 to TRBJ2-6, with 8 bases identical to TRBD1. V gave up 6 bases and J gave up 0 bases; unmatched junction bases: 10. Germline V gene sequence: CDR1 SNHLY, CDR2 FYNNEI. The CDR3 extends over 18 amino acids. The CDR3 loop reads CASSAHGTGSSGANVLTF. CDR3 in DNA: TGTGCCAGCAGCGCACACGGGACAGGTAGCTCTGGGGCCAACGTCCTGACTTTC.

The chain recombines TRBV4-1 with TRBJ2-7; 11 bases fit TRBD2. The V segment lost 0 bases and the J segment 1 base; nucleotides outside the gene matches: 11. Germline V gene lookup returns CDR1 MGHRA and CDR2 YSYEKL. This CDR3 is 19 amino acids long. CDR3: CASSQDPSGTSGRSYEQYF. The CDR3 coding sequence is TGCGCCAGCAGCCAAGATCCATCGGGGACTAGCGGTCGATCCTACGAGCAGTACTTC.

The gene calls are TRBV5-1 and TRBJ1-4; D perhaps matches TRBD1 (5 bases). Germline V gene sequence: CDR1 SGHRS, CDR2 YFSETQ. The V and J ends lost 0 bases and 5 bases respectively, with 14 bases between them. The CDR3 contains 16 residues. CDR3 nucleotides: TGCGCCAGCAGCTTGGCCCTGGGGACCGAGAATGAAAAACTGTTTTTT. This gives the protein CASSLALGTENEKLFF.

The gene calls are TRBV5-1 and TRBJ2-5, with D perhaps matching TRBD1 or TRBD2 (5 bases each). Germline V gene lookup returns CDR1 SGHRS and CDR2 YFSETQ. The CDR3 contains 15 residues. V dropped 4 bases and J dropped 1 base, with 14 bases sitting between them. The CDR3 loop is CASSPGTVGQETQYF. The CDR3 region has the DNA TGCGCCAGCAGCCCCGGGACGGTGGGCCAAGAGACCCAGTACTTC.

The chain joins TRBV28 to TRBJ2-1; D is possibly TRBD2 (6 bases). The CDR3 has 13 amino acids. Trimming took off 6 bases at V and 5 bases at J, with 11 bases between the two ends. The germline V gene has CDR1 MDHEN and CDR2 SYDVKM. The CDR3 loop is CASSAGGDNEQFF. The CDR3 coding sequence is TGTGCCAGCAGCGCCGGCGGGGACAATGAGCAGTTCTTC.

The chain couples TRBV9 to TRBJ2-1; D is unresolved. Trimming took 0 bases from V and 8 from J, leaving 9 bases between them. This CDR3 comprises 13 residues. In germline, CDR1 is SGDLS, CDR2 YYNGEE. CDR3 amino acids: CASSVDGLDEQFF. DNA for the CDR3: TGTGCCAGCAGCGTAGACGGGTTGGATGAGCAGTTCTTC. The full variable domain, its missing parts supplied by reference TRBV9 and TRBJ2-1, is DSGVTQTPKHLITATGQRVTLRCSPRSGDLSVYWYQQSLDQGLQFLIQYYNGEERAKGNILERFSAQQFPDLHSELNLSSLELGDSALYFCASSVDGLDEQFFGPGTRLTVL.

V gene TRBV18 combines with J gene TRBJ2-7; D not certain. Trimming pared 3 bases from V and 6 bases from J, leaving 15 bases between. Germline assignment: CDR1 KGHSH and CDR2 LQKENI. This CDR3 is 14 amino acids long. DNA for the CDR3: TGTGCCAGCTCACCCCAGTACGGAGCTGGCGAGCAGTACTTC. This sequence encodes CASSPQYGAGEQYF.